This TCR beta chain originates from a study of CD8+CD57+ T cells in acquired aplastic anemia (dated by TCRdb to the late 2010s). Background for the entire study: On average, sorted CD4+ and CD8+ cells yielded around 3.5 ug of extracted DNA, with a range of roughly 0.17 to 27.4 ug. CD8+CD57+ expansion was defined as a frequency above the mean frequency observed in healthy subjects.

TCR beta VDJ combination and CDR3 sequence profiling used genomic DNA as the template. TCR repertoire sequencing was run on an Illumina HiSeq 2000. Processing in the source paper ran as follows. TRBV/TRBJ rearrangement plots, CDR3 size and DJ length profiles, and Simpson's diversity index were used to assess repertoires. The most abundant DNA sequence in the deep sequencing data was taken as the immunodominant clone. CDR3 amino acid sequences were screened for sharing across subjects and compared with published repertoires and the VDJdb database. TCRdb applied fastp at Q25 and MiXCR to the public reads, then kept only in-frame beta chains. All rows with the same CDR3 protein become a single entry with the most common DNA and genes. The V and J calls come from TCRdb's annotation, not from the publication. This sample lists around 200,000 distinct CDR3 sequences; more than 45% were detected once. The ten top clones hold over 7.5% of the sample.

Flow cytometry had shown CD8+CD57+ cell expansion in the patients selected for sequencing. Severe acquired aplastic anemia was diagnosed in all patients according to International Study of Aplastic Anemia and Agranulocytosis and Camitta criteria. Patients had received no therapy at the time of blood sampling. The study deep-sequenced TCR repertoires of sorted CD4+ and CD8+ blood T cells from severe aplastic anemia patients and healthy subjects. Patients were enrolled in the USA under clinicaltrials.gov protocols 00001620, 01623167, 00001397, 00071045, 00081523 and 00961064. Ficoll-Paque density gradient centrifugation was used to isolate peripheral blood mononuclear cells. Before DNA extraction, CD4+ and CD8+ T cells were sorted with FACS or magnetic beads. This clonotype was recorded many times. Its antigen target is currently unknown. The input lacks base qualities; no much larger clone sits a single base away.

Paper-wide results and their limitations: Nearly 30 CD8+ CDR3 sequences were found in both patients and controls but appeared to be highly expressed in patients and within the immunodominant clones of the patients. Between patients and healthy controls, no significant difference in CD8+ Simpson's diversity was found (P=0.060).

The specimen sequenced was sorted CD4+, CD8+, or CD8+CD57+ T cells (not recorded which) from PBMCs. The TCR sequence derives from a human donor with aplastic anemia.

The DNA is as follows: TGCAGCGTTGAACGGACAGCCAACTATGGCTACACCTTC. The translation is CSVERTANYGYTF. The receptor chain draws on TRBV29-1 and TRBJ1-2; TRBD1 is possibly the D segment (6 matching bases). The cysteine opens and the phenylalanine closes a CDR3 of 13 amino acids. Only the CDR3 DNA stays, 39 bases, in frame from base 1. Looking up the germline V gene yields CDR1 SQVTM and CDR2 ANQGSEA. V and J are truncated by 2 bases and 2 bases respectively, leaving an intervening sequence of 9 bases. Where the CDR3 stops, the reference TRBV29-1 and TRBJ1-2 genes take over; the full variable domain is SAVISQKPSRDICQRGTSLTIQCQVDSQVTMMFWYRQQPGQSLTLIATANQGSEATYESGFVIDKFPISRPNLTFSTLTVSNMSPEDSSIYLCSVERTANYGYTFGSGTRLTVV.